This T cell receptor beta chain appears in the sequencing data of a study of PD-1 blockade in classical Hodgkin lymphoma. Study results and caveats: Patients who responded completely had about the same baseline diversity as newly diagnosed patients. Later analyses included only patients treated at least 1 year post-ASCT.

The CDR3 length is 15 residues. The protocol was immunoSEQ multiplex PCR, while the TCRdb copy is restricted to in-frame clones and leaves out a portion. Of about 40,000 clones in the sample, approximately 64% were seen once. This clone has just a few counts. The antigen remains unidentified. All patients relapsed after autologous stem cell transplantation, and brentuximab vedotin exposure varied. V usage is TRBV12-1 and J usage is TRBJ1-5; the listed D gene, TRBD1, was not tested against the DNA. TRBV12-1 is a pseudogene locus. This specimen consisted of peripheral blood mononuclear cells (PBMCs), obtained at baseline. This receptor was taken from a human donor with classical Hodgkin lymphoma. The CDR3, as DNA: TGTGCCAGCAGCGCGTACAGGGGGTTGGGTCAGCCCCAGCATTTT. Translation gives CASSAYRGLGQPQHF.